The entry below gives a single T cell receptor (beta chain) sequence along with its context. This clone has ten or more counts. Its target antigen remains unknown. The input lacks base qualities; no much larger clone sits a single base away. Receptor libraries were prepared by PCR. Instrument on record: Illumina HiSeq 4000. High-throughput sequencing was used to profile the TCR beta-chain CDR3 region of every patient. Processing in the source paper ran as follows. Drawing on CDR3 differences between clinicopathological groups, the researchers built a classifier meant to tell apart patients with distant-metastatic papillary thyroid cancer. Repertoire diversity was assessed with the Shannon index, and tumor-blood repertoire similarity with the Morisita-Horn index. The public reads were reprocessed in TCRdb via fastp at Q25 and MiXCR, keeping in-frame beta chains. The V and J calls were not made by the authors but by TCRdb's processing. A total of 40,000 to 55,000 clones appear in this sample, about a sixth of them only once. The ten largest clones represent almost 3% of the sample.

The sample belongs to a study of metastatic and nonmetastatic thyroid tumors (dated by TCRdb to 2020 to 2022). Looking at the study overall: Repertoires from peripheral blood and from tumor or nodule tissue samples of malignant and benign thyroid patients were compared. Overall study results and their limits: TCR beta diversity was reported as significantly higher in malignant tumors than in benign nodules, in both blood and tumor samples.

According to the germline V gene, CDR1 reads MNHNS and CDR2 reads SASEGT. Including the terminal cysteine and phenylalanine, the CDR3 comprises 15 residues. Of the read, only the CDR3 DNA is kept; its 45 bases are in frame from base 1. V is pared back by 7 bases and J by 0 bases, with 16 bases lying between the germline termini. No treatment had been received by any patient before thyroid surgery. Using T-cell receptor beta sequencing, the study looked back at clinical samples from patients collected from 2012 to 2018. The sequencing sample was made of blood. The receptor's source is a female donor with papillary thyroid cancer or a benign thyroid nodule (not recorded which). Some clones in this sample may be carry-over from other donors' samples. The rearrangement joined TRBV6-1 to TRBJ2-7; the D call could be TRBD1 or TRBD2, with each sharing 6 bases. In nucleotide form, the sequence is TGTGCCAGCATACCCGCCGGGGGCTACTCCTACGAGCAGTACTTC. Its product reads: CASIPAGGYSYEQYF.